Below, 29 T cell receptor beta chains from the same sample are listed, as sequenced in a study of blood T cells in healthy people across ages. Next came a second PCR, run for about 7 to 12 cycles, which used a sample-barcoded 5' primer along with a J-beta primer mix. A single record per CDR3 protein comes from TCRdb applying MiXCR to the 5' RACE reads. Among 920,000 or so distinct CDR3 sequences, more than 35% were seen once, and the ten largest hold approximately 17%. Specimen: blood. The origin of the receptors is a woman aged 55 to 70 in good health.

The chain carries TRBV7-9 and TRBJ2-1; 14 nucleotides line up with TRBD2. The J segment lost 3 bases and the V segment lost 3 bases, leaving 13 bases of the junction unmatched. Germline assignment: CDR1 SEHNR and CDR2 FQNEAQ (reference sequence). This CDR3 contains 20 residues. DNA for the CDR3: TGTGCCAGCAGCTTGCCCAGACTAGCGGGAGGGCCCGAGGACTACAATGAGCAGTTCTTC. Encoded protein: CASSLPRLAGGPEDYNEQFF.

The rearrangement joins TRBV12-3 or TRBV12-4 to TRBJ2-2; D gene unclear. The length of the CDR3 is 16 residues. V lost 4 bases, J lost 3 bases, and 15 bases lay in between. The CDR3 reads CASSSTRTGYTGELFF. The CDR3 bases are TGTGCCAGCAGTTCGACACGGACCGGATACACCGGGGAGCTGTTTTTT.

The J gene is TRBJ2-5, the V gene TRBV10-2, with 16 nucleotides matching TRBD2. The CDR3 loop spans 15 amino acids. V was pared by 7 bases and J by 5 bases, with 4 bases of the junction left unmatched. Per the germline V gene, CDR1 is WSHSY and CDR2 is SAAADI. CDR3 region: CASTPGLAGGETQYF. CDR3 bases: TGCGCCAGCACCCCGGGACTAGCGGGAGGGGAGACCCAGTACTTC.

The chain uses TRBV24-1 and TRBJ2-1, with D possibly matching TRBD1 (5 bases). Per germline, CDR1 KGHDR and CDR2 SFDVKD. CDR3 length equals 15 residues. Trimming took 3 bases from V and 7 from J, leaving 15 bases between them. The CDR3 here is CATSDRLGRSNEQFF. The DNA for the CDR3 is TGTGCCACCAGTGATCGTCTGGGGCGGTCAAATGAGCAGTTCTTC.

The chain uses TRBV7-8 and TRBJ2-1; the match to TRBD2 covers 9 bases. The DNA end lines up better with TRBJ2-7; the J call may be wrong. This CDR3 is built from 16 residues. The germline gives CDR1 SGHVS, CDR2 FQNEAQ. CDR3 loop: CASSPKGGRARYEQYF. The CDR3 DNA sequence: TGTGCCAGCAGCCCTAAAGGCGGGAGGGCCAGGTACGAGCAGTACTTC.

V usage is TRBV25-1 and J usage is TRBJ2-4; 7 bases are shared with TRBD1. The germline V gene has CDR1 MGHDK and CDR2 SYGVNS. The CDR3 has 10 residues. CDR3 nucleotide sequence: TGTGCGACGGGTGACAGGGAGCAGTACTTC. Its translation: CATGDREQYF.

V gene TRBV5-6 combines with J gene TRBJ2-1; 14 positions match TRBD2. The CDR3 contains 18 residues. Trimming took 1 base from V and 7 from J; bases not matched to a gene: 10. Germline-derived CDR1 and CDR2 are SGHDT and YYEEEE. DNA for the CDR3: TGTGCCAGCAGCTTGTACGGGACTAGCGGGGGCCAAGTTAATGAGCAGTTCTTC. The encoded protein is CASSLYGTSGGQVNEQFF.

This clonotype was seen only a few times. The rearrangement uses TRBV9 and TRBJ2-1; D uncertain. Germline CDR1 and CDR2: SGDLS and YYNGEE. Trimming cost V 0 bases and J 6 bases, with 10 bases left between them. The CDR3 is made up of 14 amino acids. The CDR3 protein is CASSVAVSRNEQFF. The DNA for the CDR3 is TGTGCCAGCAGCGTAGCGGTCTCCCGCAATGAGCAGTTCTTC.

CDR3 sequence (DNA): TGTGCCAGCAGCTTAGGAGTAGGGGGGCAGTTCTTC. This gives the protein CASSLGVGGQFF. The chain is built from TRBV7-8 and TRBJ2-1; D is perhaps TRBD1 (6 bases). Per germline, CDR1 SGHVS and CDR2 FQNEAQ. This CDR3 is built from 12 residues. Trimming removed 1 base at V and 12 bases at J, with 10 bases between.

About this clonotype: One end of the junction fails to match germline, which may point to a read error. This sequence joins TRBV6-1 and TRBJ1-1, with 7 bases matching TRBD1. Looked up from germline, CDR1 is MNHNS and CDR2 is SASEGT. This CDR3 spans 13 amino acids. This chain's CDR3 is CASGDRDNTEAFF. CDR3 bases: TGTGCCAGCGGTGACAGGGACAACACTGAAGCTTTCTTT.

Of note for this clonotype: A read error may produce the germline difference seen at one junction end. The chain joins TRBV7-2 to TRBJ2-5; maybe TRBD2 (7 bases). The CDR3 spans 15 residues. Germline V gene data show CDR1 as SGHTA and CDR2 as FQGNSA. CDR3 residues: CASSGPGGLQKTQYF. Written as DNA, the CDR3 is TGTGCCAGCAGCGGCCCCGGGGGGCTCCAAAAGACCCAGTACTTC.

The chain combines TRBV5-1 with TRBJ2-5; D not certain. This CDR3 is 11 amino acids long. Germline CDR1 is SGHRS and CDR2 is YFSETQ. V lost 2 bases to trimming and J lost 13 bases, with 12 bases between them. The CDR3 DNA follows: TGCGCCAGCAGCTTTGCCTACGAGCGGTACTTC. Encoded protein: CASSFAYERYF.

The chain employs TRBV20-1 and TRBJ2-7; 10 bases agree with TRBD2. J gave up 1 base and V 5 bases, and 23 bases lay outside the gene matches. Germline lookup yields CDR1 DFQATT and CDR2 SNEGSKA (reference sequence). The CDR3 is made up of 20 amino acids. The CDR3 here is CSAPREGTLAGDRLSYEQYF. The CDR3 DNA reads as TGCAGTGCTCCCAGAGAGGGTACGCTAGCGGGAGATAGGTTGTCCTACGAGCAGTACTTC.

This chain's CDR3 is CASSLVLGAVEKLFF. The CDR3 DNA reads TGTGCCAGCAGCTTAGTTCTAGGGGCGGTTGAAAAACTGTTTTTT. The chain carries TRBV7-9 and TRBJ1-4; D perhaps matches TRBD1 (5 bases). Germline loops: CDR1 SEHNR, CDR2 FQNEAQ (reference sequence). CDR3 length: 15 residues. Trimming removed 1 base at V and 7 bases at J, with 13 bases between. The full variable domain, completed using reference TRBV7-9 and TRBJ1-4, is DTGVSQNPRHKITKRGQNVTFRCDPISEHNRLYWYRQTLGQGPEFLTYFQNEAQLEKSRLLSDRFSAERPKGSFSTLEIQRTEQGDSAMYLCASSLVLGAVEKLFFGSGTQLSVL.

CDR3 nucleotide sequence: TGTGCCAGCAGTTACATTGGAGGGGATATTAGTTCCTACGAGCAGTACTTC. Translating it yields CASSYIGGDISSYEQYF. The chain joins TRBV6-5 to TRBJ2-7, with D possibly matching TRBD2 (6 bases). Trimming took 2 bases from V and 1 from J, leaving 18 bases between them. CDR3 length equals 17 residues. Per germline, CDR1 MNHEY and CDR2 SVGAGI.

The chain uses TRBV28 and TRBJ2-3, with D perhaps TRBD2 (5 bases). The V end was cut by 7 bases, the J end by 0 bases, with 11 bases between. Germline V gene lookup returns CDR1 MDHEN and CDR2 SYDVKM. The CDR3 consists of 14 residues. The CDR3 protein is CASKGSRSTDTQYF. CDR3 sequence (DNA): TGTGCCAGCAAAGGGAGTAGGAGCACAGATACGCAGTATTTT.

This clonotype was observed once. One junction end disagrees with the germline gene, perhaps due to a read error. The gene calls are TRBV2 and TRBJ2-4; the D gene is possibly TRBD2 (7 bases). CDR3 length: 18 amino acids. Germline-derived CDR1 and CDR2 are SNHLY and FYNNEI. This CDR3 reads CASSEPPRGALAKNIRYF. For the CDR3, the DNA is TGTGCCAGCAGTGAACCCCCCCGGGGGGCCTTAGCCAAAAACATTCGGTACTTC.

CDR3 coding DNA: TGTGCCTGGACTTGGACAGGAGCTCCCTACGAGCAGTACTTC. Protein product: CAWTWTGAPYEQYF. The chain uses TRBV30 and TRBJ2-7; 7 positions agree with TRBD1. CDR1 and CDR2 (germline): GTSNPN, SVGIG (reference sequence). V lost 4 bases and J lost 2; bases outside the gene matches: 8. This CDR3 region has 14 residues. Variable domain in full (rest from reference TRBV30 and TRBJ2-7): SQTIHQWPATLVQPVGSPLSLECTVEGTSNPNLYWYRQAAGRGLQLLFYSVGIGQISSEVPQNLSASRPQDRQFILSSKKLLLSDSGFYLCAWTWTGAPYEQYFGPGTRLTVT.

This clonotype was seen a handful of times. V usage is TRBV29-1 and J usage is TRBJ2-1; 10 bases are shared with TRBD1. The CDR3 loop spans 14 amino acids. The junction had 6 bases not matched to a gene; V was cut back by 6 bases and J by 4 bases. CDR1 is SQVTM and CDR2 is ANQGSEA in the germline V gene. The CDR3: CSVPGQGPYNEQFF. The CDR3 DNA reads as TGCAGCGTCCCGGGACAGGGGCCTTACAATGAGCAGTTCTTC.

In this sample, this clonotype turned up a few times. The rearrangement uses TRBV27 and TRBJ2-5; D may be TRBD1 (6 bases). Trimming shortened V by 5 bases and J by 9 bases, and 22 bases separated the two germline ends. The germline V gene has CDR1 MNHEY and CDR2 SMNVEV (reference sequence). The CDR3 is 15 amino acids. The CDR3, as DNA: TGTGCCAGCAGTCTACTTTCGACAGGCACCGGGGCCCAGTACTTC. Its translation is CASSLLSTGTGAQYF.

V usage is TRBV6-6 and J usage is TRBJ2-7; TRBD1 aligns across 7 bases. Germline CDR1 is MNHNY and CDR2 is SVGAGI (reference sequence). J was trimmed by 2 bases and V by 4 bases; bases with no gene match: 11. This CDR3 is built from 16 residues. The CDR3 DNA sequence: TGTGCCAGCAGTTCGGCACAGGGGCGGTCGGCCTACGAGCAGTACTTC. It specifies CASSSAQGRSAYEQYF.

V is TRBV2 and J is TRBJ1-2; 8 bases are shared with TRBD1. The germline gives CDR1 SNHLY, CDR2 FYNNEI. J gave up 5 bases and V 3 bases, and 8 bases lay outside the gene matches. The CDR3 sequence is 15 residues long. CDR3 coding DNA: TGTGCCAGCAGTGAGGGGCAGGGGGCACCTTATGGCTACACCTTC. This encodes CASSEGQGAPYGYTF.

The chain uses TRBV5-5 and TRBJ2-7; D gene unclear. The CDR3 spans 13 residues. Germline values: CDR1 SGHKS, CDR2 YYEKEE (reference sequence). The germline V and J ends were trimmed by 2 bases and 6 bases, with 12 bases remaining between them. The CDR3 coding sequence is TGTGCCAGCAGCTTCCAATCGGTGGGCGAGCAGTACTTC. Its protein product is CASSFQSVGEQYF.

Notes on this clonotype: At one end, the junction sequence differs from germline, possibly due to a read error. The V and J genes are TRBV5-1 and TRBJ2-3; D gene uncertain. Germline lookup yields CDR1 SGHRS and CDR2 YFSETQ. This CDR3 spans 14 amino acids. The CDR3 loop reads CASRDQHATDTRYF. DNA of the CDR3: TGCGCCAGCAGAGACCAACACGCTACAGATACGCGGTATTTT.

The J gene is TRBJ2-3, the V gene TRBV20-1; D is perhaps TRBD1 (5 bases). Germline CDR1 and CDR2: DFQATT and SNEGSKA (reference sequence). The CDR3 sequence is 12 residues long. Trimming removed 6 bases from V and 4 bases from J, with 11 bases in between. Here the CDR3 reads CSAQVGADTQYF. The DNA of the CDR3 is TGCAGTGCCCAAGTAGGGGCAGATACGCAGTATTTT.

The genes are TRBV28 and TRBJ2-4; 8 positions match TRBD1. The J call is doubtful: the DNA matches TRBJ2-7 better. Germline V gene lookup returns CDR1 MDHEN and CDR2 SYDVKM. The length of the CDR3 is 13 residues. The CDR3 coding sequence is TGTGCCAGCACCTGCGACAGGGGCTACGAGCAGTACTTC. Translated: CASTCDRGYEQYF.

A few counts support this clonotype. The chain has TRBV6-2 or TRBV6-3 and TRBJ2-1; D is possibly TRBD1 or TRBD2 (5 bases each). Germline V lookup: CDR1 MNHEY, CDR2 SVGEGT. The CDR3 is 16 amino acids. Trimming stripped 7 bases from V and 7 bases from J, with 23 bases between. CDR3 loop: CASNPLRDREENEQFF. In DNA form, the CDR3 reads TGTGCCAGCAATCCGCTACGGGACCGGGAAGAAAATGAGCAGTTCTTC.

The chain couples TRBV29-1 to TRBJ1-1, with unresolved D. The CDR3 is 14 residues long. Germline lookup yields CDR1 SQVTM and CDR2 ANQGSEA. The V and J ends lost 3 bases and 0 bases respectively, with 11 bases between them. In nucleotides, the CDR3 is TGCAGCGTTGAGGGTCTAGAAATGAACACTGAAGCTTTCTTT. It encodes CSVEGLEMNTEAFF.

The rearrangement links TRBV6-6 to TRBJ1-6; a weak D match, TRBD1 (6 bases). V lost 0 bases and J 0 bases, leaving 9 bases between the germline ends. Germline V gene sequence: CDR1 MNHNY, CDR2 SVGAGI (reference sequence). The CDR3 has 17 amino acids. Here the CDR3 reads CASSYSHRDSYNSPLHF. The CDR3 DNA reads TGTGCCAGCAGTTACTCCCACAGGGACTCCTATAATTCACCCCTCCACTTT.